This TCR beta chain was sequenced during a study of tumor and adjacent non-tumor tissue in lung cancer. No cell sorting was done before RNA was extracted from the tissue. Comments on this clonotype: A read error may produce the germline difference seen at one junction end.

The library came from three nested PCR rounds adapted from ARM-PCR protocols. TCRdb used MiXCR to reprocess the multiplex PCR reads, holding one entry per CDR3 protein. The data show fewer than 85,000 distinct CDR3 sequences, with roughly 73% seen just once and 25% to 30% held by the top ten. The CDR3 has 14 amino acids. The sample comprised lung tumor tissue. The rearrangement links TRBV23-1 to TRBJ2-7, with TRBD1 matching over 7 bases. TRBV23-1 is designated an ORF whose function remains uncertain. The source of this sequence is a man aged 55-75 years with non-small cell lung cancer. CDR3 region: CASSQWTGGHEQYF. The CDR3 DNA reads TGCGCCAGCAGTCAGTGGACAGGAGGCCACGAGCAATACTTC.